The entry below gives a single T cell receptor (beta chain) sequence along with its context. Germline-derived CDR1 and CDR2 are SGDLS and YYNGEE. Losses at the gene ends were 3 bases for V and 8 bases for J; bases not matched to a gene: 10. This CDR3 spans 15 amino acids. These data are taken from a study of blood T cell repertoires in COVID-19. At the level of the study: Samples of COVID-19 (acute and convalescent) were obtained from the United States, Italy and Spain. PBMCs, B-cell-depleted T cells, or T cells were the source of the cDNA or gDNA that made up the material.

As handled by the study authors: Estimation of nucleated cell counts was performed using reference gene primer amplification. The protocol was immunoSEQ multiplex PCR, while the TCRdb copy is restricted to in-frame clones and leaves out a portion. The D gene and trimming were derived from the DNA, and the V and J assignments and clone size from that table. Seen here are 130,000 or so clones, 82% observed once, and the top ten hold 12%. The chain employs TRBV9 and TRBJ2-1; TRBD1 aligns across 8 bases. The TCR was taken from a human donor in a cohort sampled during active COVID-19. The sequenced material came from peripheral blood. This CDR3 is CASSGGQGFLDEQFF. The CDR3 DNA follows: TGTGCCAGCAGCGGAGGACAGGGTTTTTTGGATGAGCAGTTCTTC.